The T cell receptor (beta chain) under discussion was sequenced for a study of blood T cell repertoires in COVID-19. Study-level information: Sources were T cells, B-cell-depleted T cells, or PBMCs; the material itself was cDNA or gDNA.

Everyone who took part was about 18 to 90 years old, and they came from fewer than 25 US areas. Grouping used clinical history reported by participants in a survey and questionnaire. Profiled with immunoSEQ multiplex PCR; TCRdb holds only in-frame clones, not every one. The sample yields about 220,000 clones, almost 90% seen once. This receptor was taken from a woman in her 50s with acute COVID-19. Material: PBMCs or T cells enriched from blood (not recorded which).

This chain's CDR3 is CASSTFAGVAGYTF. The CDR3 DNA follows: TGTGCCAGCAGTACTTTCGCGGGCGTGGCGGGCTACACCTTC. The chain combines TRBV6-5 with TRBJ1-2; D is undetermined. V was shortened by 5 bases and J by 8 bases, with 18 bases between the two germline ends. Germline CDR1 reads MNHEY; CDR2 reads SVGAGI. This CDR3 contains 14 residues.